Following are 14 T cell receptor beta chains from one sample sequenced in a study of blood T cell repertoires in COVID-19. TCRdb keeps only in-frame clones here, not all; method: immunoSEQ multiplex PCR. The profile shows roughly 85,000 clones, approximately 90% of them singletons. Input material: peripheral blood. Every receptor here comes from a man aged 50 to 60 with active or convalescent COVID-19.

The count of this clone is one. J is TRBJ2-7 and V is TRBV4-2, with TRBD1 matching over 7 bases. Germline values: CDR1 LGHNA, CDR2 YNFKEQ. CDR3 length equals 17 residues. Trimming at V came to 1 base and at J to 2 bases, leaving 11 bases not matched to a gene. CDR3 DNA sequence: TGTGCCAGCAGCCAAGGGGCCCTAGACAGGGCCGCCTACGAGCAGTACTTC. Protein: CASSQGALDRAAYEQYF.

This rearrangement joins TRBV6-5 to TRBJ2-2; a possible D gene is TRBD2 (6 bases). The germline gives CDR1 MNHEY, CDR2 SVGAGI. The V end was cut by 7 bases, the J end by 1 base, with 10 bases between. CDR3 length: 14 amino acids. CDR3 protein: CASNKGGNTGELFF. CDR3 coding DNA: TGTGCCAGCAACAAGGGAGGGAACACCGGGGAGCTGTTTTTT.

V gene TRBV19 combines with J gene TRBJ2-1, with 11 bases identical to TRBD2. The CDR3 length is 14 residues. Germline CDR1 and CDR2: LNHDA and SQIVND (reference sequence). Losses at the gene ends were 3 bases for V and 5 bases for J; bases not matched to a gene: 0. The DNA of the CDR3 is TGTGCCAGTAGTATGACTAGCGGGAACAATGAGCAGTTCTTC. Translated: CASSMTSGNNEQFF.

The genes are TRBV29-1 and TRBJ2-5, with 7 bases aligning to TRBD1. Germline V gene data show CDR1 as SQVTM and CDR2 as ANQGSEA. The CDR3 is 14 amino acids. J gave up 3 bases and V 7 bases, and 11 bases lay outside the gene matches. The DNA for the CDR3 is TGCAGCGCATGGCTCTCGACAGGGAAAGAGACCCAGTACTTC. Its translation is CSAWLSTGKETQYF.

The rearrangement links TRBV11-2 to TRBJ1-2; 11 positions match TRBD1. The V gene end was trimmed by 7 bases and the J gene end by 4 bases; junction bases not matched to a gene: 8. The CDR3 sequence is 15 residues long. CDR1 and CDR2 from the germline V gene are SGHAT and FQNNGV. CDR3 protein: CASTLGTGGSYGYTF. The CDR3 bases are TGTGCCAGCACCCTAGGGACAGGGGGATCCTATGGCTACACCTTC.

The rearrangement links TRBV3-1 (or the pseudogene TRBV3-2) to TRBJ1-5, with 7 positions matching TRBD1. CDR3 size: 14 residues. The germline V gene encodes CDR1 LGHDT and CDR2 YNNKEL (reference sequence). Losses at the gene ends were 4 bases for V and 3 bases for J; bases not matched to a gene: 3. CDR3 sequence reads: CASSPTGSNQPQHF. The CDR3, as DNA: TGTGCCAGCAGCCCGACAGGGTCCAATCAGCCCCAGCATTTT.

This clone is a singleton in its sample. V and J are TRBV19 and TRBJ2-1; possibly TRBD2 for D (6 bases). V dropped 3 bases and J dropped 10 bases, with 16 bases sitting between them. There are 14 residues in the CDR3. Germline V lookup: CDR1 LNHDA, CDR2 SQIVND (reference sequence). In nucleotides, the CDR3 is TGTGCCAGTAGTATCCTTCTAAGCGGGTCGGAGCAGTTCTTC. This encodes CASSILLSGSEQFF.

This clone has only a few counts. J is TRBJ2-7 and V is TRBV19, with a possible D match to TRBD1 (6 bases). Germline V gives CDR1 LNHDA, CDR2 SQIVND (reference sequence). Deletions cut 5 bases from V and 4 bases from J, with 15 bases between. This CDR3 has 14 residues. CDR3 region: CASSVGQGRYEQYF. The CDR3 DNA is TGTGCCAGTAGTGTGGGTCAGGGGCGGTACGAGCAGTACTTC.

This chain joins TRBV5-1 and TRBJ2-2; D perhaps matches TRBD2 (5 bases). Germline V CDR1 and CDR2: SGHRS, YFSETQ. V was cut by 4 bases and J by 7 bases, with 11 bases left in between. The CDR3 runs to 13 residues. The CDR3 DNA follows: TGCGCCAGCAGCAGCGACGGGGTCGGGGAGCTGTTTTTT. Translation: CASSSDGVGELFF.

The rearrangement links TRBV27 to TRBJ1-1, with 11 bases aligning to TRBD1. The CDR3 is made up of 17 amino acids. Trimming removed 5 bases from V and 7 bases from J; junction bases left unmatched: 15. Per the germline V gene, CDR1 is MNHEY and CDR2 is SMNVEV (reference sequence). The CDR3 reads CASSPGTGGVTRLEAFF. The CDR3 nucleotides are TGTGCCAGCAGTCCTGGGACAGGGGGTGTTACCCGACTTGAAGCTTTCTTT.

The chain couples TRBV4-2 to TRBJ2-7, with D perhaps TRBD2 (5 bases). Per germline, CDR1 LGHNA and CDR2 YNFKEQ. The CDR3 is made up of 14 amino acids. Trimming took off 1 base at V and 4 bases at J, with 11 bases between the two ends. CDR3 sequence: CASSQVLAGYEQYF. In nucleotides, the CDR3 is TGTGCCAGCAGCCAAGTCCTAGCTGGGTACGAGCAGTACTTC.

This clone was seen a single time. The CDR3 nucleotides read TGTGCCACCAGTGATACCCTAGCGAGCCACAATGAGCAGTTCTTC. This encodes CATSDTLASHNEQFF. The chain uses TRBV24-1 and TRBJ2-1; the D gene is possibly TRBD2 (6 bases). CDR3 length: 15 residues. V was cut by 3 bases and J by 5 bases, with 13 bases left in between. Germline V CDR1 and CDR2: KGHDR, SFDVKD.

This chain links TRBV25-1 with TRBJ1-6; D gene uncertain. The CDR3 covers 15 residues. Germline CDR1 MGHDK, CDR2 SYGVNS. Trimming left V 6 bases short and J 4 bases short, with 13 bases between. The CDR3 coding sequence is TGTGCCAGCAGGGGCGATCGGTCATATAATTCACCCCTCCACTTT. It translates to CASRGDRSYNSPLHF.

The table lists this clone with a count of one. The chain joins TRBV11-2 to TRBJ1-6; TRBD1 might be the D (6 bases). The CDR3 sequence is 14 residues long. From germline, CDR1 is SGHAT and CDR2 FQNNGV. V shed 0 bases and J shed 10 bases, with 10 bases lying between them. The CDR3 region is CASSLEGGRSPLHF. CDR3 DNA: TGTGCCAGCAGCTTAGAGGGGGGGCGATCACCCCTCCACTTT.